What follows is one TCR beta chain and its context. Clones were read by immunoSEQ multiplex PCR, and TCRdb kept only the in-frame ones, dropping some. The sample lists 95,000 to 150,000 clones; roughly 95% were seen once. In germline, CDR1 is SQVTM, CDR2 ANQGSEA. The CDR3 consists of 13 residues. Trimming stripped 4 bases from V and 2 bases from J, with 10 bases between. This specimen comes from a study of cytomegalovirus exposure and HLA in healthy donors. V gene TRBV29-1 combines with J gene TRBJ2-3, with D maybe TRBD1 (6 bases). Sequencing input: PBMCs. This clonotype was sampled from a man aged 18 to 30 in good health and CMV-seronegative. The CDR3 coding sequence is TGCAGCGTTGTAAGGGGGATCACAGATACGCAGTATTTT. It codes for CSVVRGITDTQYF.